These 32 T cell receptor beta chains originate from one sample sequenced in a study of blood T cell repertoires in COVID-19. Data came from immunoSEQ multiplex PCR; TCRdb stores just in-frame clones and leaves some out. There are tens of thousands of clones in the sample; more than 75% occur only once, and 11% lies in the top ten. Sequencing was carried out using peripheral blood. These receptors originate from a man in his 70s with active or convalescent COVID-19.

V usage is TRBV14 and J usage is TRBJ2-7; 11 nucleotides align to TRBD2. Per germline, CDR1 SGHDN and CDR2 FVKESK. V trimming: 3 bases; J trimming: 3 bases; junction bases outside the gene matches: 19. The CDR3 sequence is 20 residues long. The CDR3 DNA follows: TGTGCCAGCAGCCAGGCTCCCGACAGAACCCGACTAGCGGGAATCTACGAGCAGTACTTC. Protein: CASSQAPDRTRLAGIYEQYF.

This chain joins TRBV7-2 and TRBJ1-6, with 8 bases aligning to TRBD1. Germline CDR1 and CDR2: SGHTA and FQGNSA. Trimming cost V 6 bases and J 5 bases; bases outside gene matches: 3. The CDR3 is made up of 14 amino acids. Here the CDR3 DNA reads TGTGCCAGCAGTTTGACAGGGGATAATTCACCCCTCCACTTT. Protein sequence: CASSLTGDNSPLHF.

V is TRBV6-5 and J is TRBJ2-5; tentatively, D is TRBD2 (5 bases). This CDR3 region has 13 residues. Looked up from germline, CDR1 is MNHEY and CDR2 is SVGAGI. V lost 7 bases and J 2 bases, leaving 11 bases between the germline ends. This CDR3 is CASNSGAQETQYF. The CDR3 DNA reads as TGTGCCAGCAACAGCGGCGCACAAGAGACCCAGTACTTC.

The chain couples TRBV3-1 (or the pseudogene TRBV3-2) to TRBJ2-3; 10 bases line up with TRBD1. Germline CDR1 reads LGHDT; CDR2 reads YNNKEL (reference sequence). The CDR3 loop spans 15 amino acids. V lost 1 base, J lost 5 bases, and 3 bases stayed unmatched. As DNA, the CDR3 is TGTGCCAGCAGCCAAGGGACAGGGGGTATAGATACGCAGTATTTT. Protein product: CASSQGTGGIDTQYF.

This clone was observed a few times. The chain couples TRBV9 to TRBJ2-2; TRBD1 agrees at 7 bases. The junction had 6 bases not matched to a gene; V was cut back by 4 bases and J by 3 bases. The CDR3 length is 15 residues. Germline loops: CDR1 SGDLS, CDR2 YYNGEE. CDR3 in amino acids: CASSSRQGYTGELFF. In nucleotides, the CDR3 is TGTGCCAGCAGCTCCCGACAGGGTTACACCGGGGAGCTGTTTTTT.

This rearrangement joins TRBV7-8 to TRBJ2-3; D is undetermined. The length of the CDR3 is 14 residues. Germline V gene sequence: CDR1 SGHVS, CDR2 FQNEAQ. Trimming took 0 bases from V and 0 from J, leaving 4 bases between them. The CDR3 nucleotides are TGTGCCAGCAGCTTAGCAGCTAGCACAGATACGCAGTATTTT. It codes for CASSLAASTDTQYF. Using reference TRBV7-8 and TRBJ2-3 for the parts outside the CDR3, the full variable domain is GAGVSQSPRYKVAKRGQDVALRCDPISGHVSLFWYQQALGQGPEFLTYFQNEAQLDKSGLPSDRFFAERPEGSVSTLKIQRTQQEDSAVYLCASSLAASTDTQYFGPGTRLTVL.

The gene calls are TRBV19 and TRBJ1-6, with 9 bases aligning to TRBD1. After removal of 3 bases from V and 7 bases from J, the junction contained 4 bases not matched to a gene. This CDR3 region has 15 residues. The germline CDR1 and CDR2 sequences are LNHDA and SQIVND (reference sequence). The CDR3 DNA reads as TGTGCCAGTAGTATGGGACAGGGACACAATTCACCCCTCCACTTT. Translated, it gives CASSMGQGHNSPLHF. Full variable domain (rest looked up from reference TRBV19 and TRBJ1-6): DGGITQSPKYLFRKEGQNVTLSCEQNLNHDAMYWYRQDPGQGLRLIYYSQIVNDFQKGDIAEGYSVSREKKESFPLTVTSAQKNPTAFYLCASSMGQGHNSPLHFGNGTRLTVT.

The CDR3 DNA reads as TGCGCCAGCAGCTTGGTTCCTAGCGGGAGTTCCAATGAGCAGTTCTTC. This encodes CASSLVPSGSSNEQFF. The V gene is TRBV5-1, the J gene TRBJ2-1; 10 nucleotides match TRBD2. The CDR3 spans 16 residues. Germline trimming cut 0 bases from V and 6 bases from J; bases unmatched to any gene: 6. Germline CDR1 reads SGHRS; CDR2 reads YFSETQ.

V gene TRBV5-4 combines with J gene TRBJ2-7; D gene unclear. Germline V gene lookup returns CDR1 SGHNT and CDR2 YYREEE (reference sequence). This CDR3 is built from 13 residues. The V and J ends lost 2 bases and 7 bases respectively, with 13 bases between them. CDR3 nucleotides: TGTGCCAGCAGCTTCGGCAACCCGCGGGAGCAGTACTTC. Protein: CASSFGNPREQYF.

J is TRBJ2-3 and V is TRBV4-2; D possibly corresponds to TRBD2 (5 bases). The CDR3 is 15 amino acids. V dropped 2 bases and J dropped 0 bases, with 9 bases sitting between them. The germline CDR1 and CDR2 sequences are LGHNA and YNFKEQ. The CDR3 region has the DNA TGTGCCAGCAGCCAACGAGAGCGGAGCACAGATACGCAGTATTTT. It is translated as CASSQRERSTDTQYF.

V gene TRBV28 combines with J gene TRBJ1-5; 7 nucleotides line up with TRBD1. In germline, CDR1 is MDHEN, CDR2 SYDVKM. The CDR3 contains 17 residues. With 6 bases clipped from V and 0 bases from J, the junction kept 11 bases outside the gene matches. CDR3 sequence: CASSPRDRYYSNQPQHF. As DNA, the CDR3 is TGTGCCAGCAGCCCCCGGGACAGATATTATAGCAATCAGCCCCAGCATTTT.

The chain couples TRBV7-3 to TRBJ2-1; 8 positions agree with TRBD2. Per germline, CDR1 SGHTA and CDR2 FQGTGA. CDR3 length: 15 amino acids. J was trimmed by 6 bases and V by 1 base; bases with no gene match: 5. CDR3 loop: CASSLMSTSGNEQFF. CDR3 sequence (DNA): TGTGCCAGCAGCTTAATGTCTACTAGCGGCAATGAGCAGTTCTTC.

The CDR3 spells CASSAGAGGTEAFF. The CDR3 DNA reads TGCGCCAGCAGCGCCGGAGCCGGGGGCACTGAAGCTTTCTTT. V and J are TRBV5-1 and TRBJ1-1, with a tentative D call TRBD1 (5 bases). CDR3 length: 14 amino acids. Germline CDR1 is SGHRS and CDR2 is YFSETQ. Trimming cost V 4 bases and J 4 bases, with 14 bases left between them.

This clone was counted once. The chain couples TRBV10-3 to TRBJ2-3, with 14 positions matching TRBD2. CDR3 size: 17 residues. V trimming: 0 bases; J trimming: 6 bases; junction bases outside the gene matches: 5. In germline, CDR1 is ENHRY, CDR2 SYGVKD. The CDR3: CAISESRLAGGEDTQYF. The DNA for the CDR3 is TGTGCCATCAGTGAGTCCCGACTAGCGGGAGGGGAGGATACGCAGTATTTT.

The CDR3: CASSLLAASSGNTIYF. CDR3 sequence (DNA): TGTGCCAGCAGCTTATTAGCCGCGAGCTCTGGAAACACCATATATTTT. This chain uses TRBV11-2 with TRBJ1-3; no firm D call. There are 16 residues in the CDR3. Germline CDR1 and CDR2: SGHAT and FQNNGV. Trimming pared 2 bases from V and 0 bases from J, leaving 11 bases between.

CDR3 loop: CASSLDVGVEAFF. CDR3 DNA: TGTGCCAGCAGCTTGGATGTCGGGGTTGAAGCTTTCTTT. The chain combines TRBV5-5 with TRBJ1-1, with D uncertain. In germline, CDR1 is SGHKS, CDR2 YYEKEE (reference sequence). The CDR3 has 13 amino acids. Deletions cut 0 bases from V and 7 bases from J, with 10 bases between.

This chain connects TRBV5-1 to TRBJ2-1, with D possibly being TRBD2 (6 bases). The CDR3 length is 17 residues. Trimming stripped 0 bases from V and 7 bases from J, with 20 bases between. From germline, CDR1 is SGHRS and CDR2 YFSETQ. CDR3: CASSLASWAGNSNEQFF. The CDR3 DNA reads TGCGCCAGCAGCTTGGCCAGTTGGGCGGGAAATTCTAATGAGCAGTTCTTC.

The chain is built from TRBV6-6 and TRBJ1-5; 7 bases line up with TRBD1. This CDR3 region has 14 residues. Per germline, CDR1 MNHNY and CDR2 SVGAGI (reference sequence). V gave up 2 bases and J gave up 6 bases; unmatched junction bases: 4. The CDR3 DNA sequence: TGTGCCAGCAGTTACGAGGGGGCGAGTCAGCCCCAGCATTTT. Translated: CASSYEGASQPQHF.

The rearrangement links TRBV20-1 to TRBJ1-2; D is uncertain. Trimming stripped 5 bases from V and 3 bases from J, with 4 bases between. The length of the CDR3 is 10 residues. CDR1 DFQATT and CDR2 SNEGSKA come from the germline V gene (reference sequence). The CDR3 sequence is CSAHDYGYTF. Written as DNA, the CDR3 is TGCAGTGCTCATGACTATGGCTACACCTTC.

CDR3 residues: CASSLAPGLAGVRNEQYF. The CDR3, as DNA: TGTGCCAGCAGCTTAGCGCCGGGACTAGCGGGAGTGCGAAACGAGCAGTACTTC. The chain combines TRBV13 with TRBJ2-7; 14 bases match TRBD2. CDR3 length equals 18 residues. V dropped 1 base and J dropped 5; count of bases not matched to a gene: 10. Germline assignment: CDR1 PRHDT and CDR2 FYEKMQ (reference sequence).

The J gene is TRBJ1-3, the V gene TRBV11-3; D not certain. V dropped 5 bases and J dropped 4 bases, with 6 bases sitting between them. The CDR3 loop spans 12 amino acids. Germline CDR1 and CDR2: SGHNT and YENEEA. DNA of the CDR3: TGTGCCAGCAGCCCGGGAGGAAACACCATATATTTT. Amino acid sequence: CASSPGGNTIYF.

CDR3 sequence: CASSPGLAGSREQFF. In DNA, the CDR3 is TGTGCCAGCTCACCGGGACTAGCCGGGTCTCGAGAGCAGTTCTTC. V usage is TRBV18 and J usage is TRBJ2-1; TRBD2 agrees at 9 bases. Germline trimming cut 3 bases from V and 10 bases from J; bases unmatched to any gene: 10. Per the germline V gene, CDR1 is KGHSH and CDR2 is LQKENI. The CDR3 consists of 15 residues.

A single count supports this clone. The V call is TRBV7-9, the J call TRBJ1-1, with D tentatively TRBD1 (5 bases). V dropped 3 bases and J dropped 5 bases, with 16 bases sitting between them. This CDR3 has 15 residues. CDR1 and CDR2 from the germline V gene are SEHNR and FQNEAQ (reference sequence). The CDR3 here is CASSFDLGGRTEAFF. The DNA of the CDR3 is TGTGCCAGCAGCTTCGACCTCGGGGGGAGAACTGAAGCTTTCTTT.

This chain links TRBV5-1 with TRBJ2-3; D may be TRBD2 (5 bases). V lost 2 bases and J 2 bases, leaving 9 bases between the germline ends. The CDR3 spans 14 residues. The germline gives CDR1 SGHRS, CDR2 YFSETQ. The CDR3 coding sequence is TGCGCCAGCAGCTTAGGCGGGTCCACAGATACGCAGTATTTT. Translation: CASSLGGSTDTQYF.

Only one count was recorded for this clone. The chain recombines TRBV20-1 with TRBJ1-1, with D hard to call. The CDR3 is 11 amino acids. Germline lookup yields CDR1 DFQATT and CDR2 SNEGSKA (reference sequence). Trimming removed 1 base at V and 8 bases at J, with 8 bases between. CDR3 coding DNA: TGCAGTGCTAGAGGACCGGGAGAAGCTTTCTTT. Its protein is CSARGPGEAFF.

The chain joins TRBV28 to TRBJ1-2; no reliable D call. Per the germline V gene, CDR1 is MDHEN and CDR2 is SYDVKM. The CDR3 is 12 amino acids. The V end was cut by 3 bases, the J end by 3 bases, with 5 bases between. For the CDR3, the DNA is TGTGCCAGCAGTTTTCAGGACTATGGCTACACCTTC. Translated, it gives CASSFQDYGYTF.

The chain couples TRBV18 to TRBJ2-6; D remains ambiguous. Trimming took 5 bases from V and 0 from J, leaving 8 bases between them. The CDR3 sequence is 15 residues long. Looked up from germline, CDR1 is KGHSH and CDR2 is LQKENI. The CDR3, as DNA: TGTGCCAGCTCATCCTCGGGCTCTGGGGCCAACGTCCTGACTTTC. Translating gives CASSSSGSGANVLTF.

The V gene is TRBV28, the J gene TRBJ1-6, with 9 nucleotides matching TRBD1. J was trimmed by 7 bases and V by 6 bases; bases with no gene match: 10. The CDR3 is 16 residues long. Germline CDR1 reads MDHEN; CDR2 reads SYDVKM. The DNA for the CDR3 is TGTGCCAGCAGCCTCCCCCCGGGACAGGGAAATTCACCCCTCCACTTT. Translating it yields CASSLPPGQGNSPLHF.

The rearrangement uses TRBV6-5 and TRBJ1-5, with 7 bases aligning to TRBD1. This CDR3 comprises 13 residues. J gave up 7 bases and V 6 bases, and 6 bases lay outside the gene matches. CDR1 MNHEY and CDR2 SVGAGI come from the germline V gene. This CDR3 is CASRRQGGQPQHF. In nucleotides, the CDR3 is TGTGCCAGCAGAAGACAGGGTGGCCAGCCCCAGCATTTT.

The V and J genes are TRBV5-1 and TRBJ1-2; TRBD1 is a possible D gene (5 bases). Trimming stripped 2 bases from V and 2 bases from J, with 13 bases between. This CDR3 region has 15 residues. CDR1 is SGHRS, CDR2 YFSETQ, per germline. CDR3 in DNA: TGCGCCAGCAGCTTATCCCAGGGCGCGAACTATGGCTACACCTTC. Translation: CASSLSQGANYGYTF.

This chain uses TRBV6-2 or TRBV6-3 with TRBJ1-2; D not certain. The CDR3 consists of 15 residues. Germline V gene sequence: CDR1 MNHEY, CDR2 SVGEGT. V lost 0 bases and J lost 5, with 13 bases in between. As DNA, the CDR3 is TGTGCCAGCAGTTACTCCGGGATCGTGACTTATGGCTACACCTTC. Translating it yields CASSYSGIVTYGYTF.

V is TRBV19 and J is TRBJ1-3; TRBD1 might be the D (5 bases). Germline assignment: CDR1 LNHDA and CDR2 SQIVND (reference sequence). The CDR3 totals 15 residues. The V and J ends lost 5 bases and 0 bases respectively, with 11 bases between them. The CDR3 protein is CASSPETVSGNTIYF. The CDR3 nucleotides are TGTGCCAGTAGTCCCGAGACAGTCTCTGGAAACACCATATATTTT.